Described below is a single TCR beta chain sequence and its context. The antigen remains unidentified. It was by 5' RACE with UMI labels that the TRB cDNA libraries were prepared. After re-calling the 5' RACE reads, TCRdb lists one entry per CDR3 protein, DNA absent. Seen in this sample are approximately 41,000 distinct CDR3 sequences; the ten most common clones hold roughly 15%. The record originates from a study of CXCR3-negative and CXCR3-positive naive CD8 T cells. This CDR3 spans 17 amino acids. Germline V gives CDR1 LGHNA, CDR2 YSLEER. Findings and limits, study-wide: Naive CXCR3-negative cells resembled naive CXCR3-positive cells in TRBV-TRBJ usage; memory cells differed.

The sample taken for sequencing was memory CD8+ T cells from blood. This sequence originates from a human donor in good health. Some clones in this sample may be carry-over from other donors' samples. The rearrangement links TRBV4-3 to TRBJ2-1; TCRdb's D gene call, TRBD1, goes unchecked for lack of DNA. CDR3 sequence: CASSQVWGGRSYNEQFF.